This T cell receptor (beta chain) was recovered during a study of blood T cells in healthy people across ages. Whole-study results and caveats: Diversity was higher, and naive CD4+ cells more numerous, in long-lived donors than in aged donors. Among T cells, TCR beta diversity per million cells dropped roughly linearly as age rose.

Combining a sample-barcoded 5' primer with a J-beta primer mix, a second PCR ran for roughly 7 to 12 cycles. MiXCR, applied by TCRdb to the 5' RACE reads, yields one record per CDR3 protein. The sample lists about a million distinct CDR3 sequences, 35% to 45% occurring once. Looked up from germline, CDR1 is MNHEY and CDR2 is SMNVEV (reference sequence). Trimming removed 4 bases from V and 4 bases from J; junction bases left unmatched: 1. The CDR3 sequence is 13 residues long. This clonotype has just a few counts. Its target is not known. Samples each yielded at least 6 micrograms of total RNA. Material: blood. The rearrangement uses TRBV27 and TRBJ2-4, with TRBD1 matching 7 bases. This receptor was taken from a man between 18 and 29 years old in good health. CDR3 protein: CASSSGQKNIQYF. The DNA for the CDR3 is TGTGCCAGCAGTTCGGGACAGAAAAACATTCAGTACTTC.